This entry lists 28 T cell receptor beta chains sequenced from one sample in a study of human T cells and chemical hapten exposure (dated by TCRdb to the early 2020s). Receptors were amplified or captured by RACE. This sample was sequenced with a NextSeq 500. TCRdb reworked the public reads: Q25 trimming with fastp, MiXCR clone assembly, productive beta chains retained. Rows are unified per CDR3 protein, each entry keeping the most common DNA and genes. For this sample the table gives roughly 120,000 distinct CDR3 sequences, of which 12% were detected only once. The ten largest make up about 1.4% of the sample. The time point label on this specimen signifies: patch test 1, 2 weeks after DPC sensitization. The treatment or condition label for this specimen denotes: therapeutic diphenylcyclopropenone sensitization with weekly scalp DPC. The source material was whole blood, sampled in connection with sensitization to the hapten diphenylcyclopropenone (DPC). The receptors were gathered from a woman in her forties or fifties with alopecia areata. Some clones in this sample may be carry-over from other donors' samples.

In this sample, this clonotype turned up many times. V is TRBV11-2 and J is TRBJ1-4, with TRBD1 matching over 9 bases. V was clipped by 5 bases and J by 8 bases; unmatched bases: 12. The CDR3 consists of 16 residues. In germline, CDR1 is SGHAT, CDR2 FQNNGV. CDR3 loop: CASSPFGTGLGEKLFF. CDR3 nucleotide sequence: TGTGCCAGCAGCCCTTTTGGGACAGGGCTAGGAGAAAAACTGTTTTTT.

This clonotype was counted at least ten times. The chain uses TRBV5-4 and TRBJ2-5, with 7 nucleotides matching TRBD1. The CDR3 is 13 residues long. Germline V gene lookup returns CDR1 SGHNT and CDR2 YYREEE (reference sequence). Trimming took 4 bases from V and 5 from J; bases not matched to a gene: 5. CDR3 nucleotides: TGTGCCAGCAGCGGAAACAGGGGCGAGACCCAGTACTTC. It is translated as CASSGNRGETQYF. Using reference TRBV5-4 and TRBJ2-5 for the parts outside the CDR3, the full variable domain is ETGVTQSPTHLIKTRGQQVTLRCSSQSGHNTVSWYQQALGQGPQFIFQYYREEENGRGNFPPRFSGLQFPNYSSELNVNALELDDSALYLCASSGNRGETQYFGPGTRLLVL.

This chain links TRBV3-1 with TRBJ2-5, with TRBD2 matching over 7 bases. CDR3 length: 14 residues. V trimming: 3 bases; J trimming: 5 bases; junction bases outside the gene matches: 6. Germline lookup yields CDR1 LGHDT and CDR2 YNNKEL (reference sequence). DNA for the CDR3: TGTGCCAGCAGCCATAATCTGGGAGGGGAGACCCAGTACTTC. This codes for CASSHNLGGETQYF.

This clonotype was recorded at least ten times. The gene calls are TRBV6-4 and TRBJ2-6; D gene unclear. CDR1 is MRHNA, CDR2 SNTAGT, per germline. V lost 3 bases, J lost 2 bases, and 2 bases lay in between. The CDR3 covers 13 residues. The CDR3 bases are TGTGCCAGCAGTGAAGCTGGGGCCAACGTCCTGACTTTC. Its translation: CASSEAGANVLTF.

This sequence joins TRBV7-9 and TRBJ2-2; perhaps D is TRBD1 or TRBD2 (5 bases each). Deletions cut 5 bases from V and 1 base from J, with 11 bases between. This CDR3 has 15 residues. The germline V gene has CDR1 SEHNR and CDR2 FQNEAQ (reference sequence). CDR3 in DNA: TGTGCCAGCAGCACCGGGACCGTGAACACCGGGGAGCTGTTTTTT. It yields the protein CASSTGTVNTGELFF.

This clonotype was seen more than once but under ten times. This sequence joins TRBV7-9 and TRBJ2-7, with 10 bases fitting TRBD1. This CDR3 spans 16 amino acids. Looked up from germline, CDR1 is SEHNR and CDR2 is FQNEAQ (reference sequence). Germline trimming cut 0 bases from V and 4 bases from J; bases unmatched to any gene: 6. CDR3 loop: CASSLAHGTGVYEQYF. DNA for the CDR3: TGTGCCAGCAGCTTAGCCCACGGGACAGGGGTGTACGAGCAGTACTTC.

This clonotype came up a few times. The genes are TRBV7-2 and TRBJ1-2; D is unclear. Trimming stripped 3 bases from V and 3 bases from J, with 5 bases between. The CDR3 has 12 residues. Per germline, CDR1 SGHTA and CDR2 FQGNSA. CDR3 DNA sequence: TGTGCCAGCAGCTTGACCTACTATGGCTACACCTTC. Protein product: CASSLTYYGYTF.

The V and J genes are TRBV29-1 and TRBJ2-1; no clear D gene. Germline CDR1 reads SQVTM; CDR2 reads ANQGSEA. This CDR3 is 11 amino acids long. Trimming took off 4 bases at V and 7 bases at J, with 8 bases between the two ends. This CDR3 is CSVVPANEQFF. As DNA, the CDR3 is TGCAGCGTTGTACCTGCGAATGAGCAGTTCTTC.

The DNA of the CDR3 is TGTGCCAGCACCCCCCACTCCCCGGGCGAAGCTTTCTTT. Its protein product is CASTPHSPGEAFF. The genes are TRBV28 and TRBJ1-1; D not resolved. This CDR3 is 13 amino acids long. V lost 7 bases to trimming and J lost 8 bases, with 17 bases between them. Germline V gene sequence: CDR1 MDHEN, CDR2 SYDVKM.

The chain recombines TRBV4-2 with TRBJ2-1; D call uncertain. Between the trimmed V and J ends, which lost 0 bases and 2 bases, there was a span of 5 bases. CDR3 length equals 14 residues. CDR1 is LGHNA and CDR2 is YNFKEQ in the germline V gene. Here the CDR3 reads CASSQEGAYNEQFF. CDR3 coding DNA: TGTGCCAGCAGCCAAGAAGGCGCCTACAATGAGCAGTTCTTC.

This chain connects TRBV4-3 to TRBJ2-1, with TRBD1 matching over 7 bases. There are 14 residues in the CDR3. The V and J ends lost 4 bases and 10 bases, in that order; junction bases with no gene match: 10. Germline CDR1 is LGHNA and CDR2 is YSLEER. CDR3 protein: CASSPRQGRREQFF. In nucleotides, the CDR3 is TGCGCCAGCAGCCCACGACAGGGAAGACGGGAGCAGTTCTTC.

This clonotype occurred many times. J is TRBJ1-1 and V is TRBV9; no clear D. The CDR3 sequence is 13 residues long. Looked up from germline, CDR1 is SGDLS and CDR2 is YYNGEE. The ends were cut back, 0 bases at V and 2 bases at J, with 5 bases in the middle. CDR3 sequence: CASSVVANTEAFF. The CDR3 nucleotides read TGTGCCAGCAGCGTAGTTGCTAACACTGAAGCTTTCTTT. Looking up the rest from reference TRBV9 and TRBJ1-1 gives the full variable domain: DSGVTQTPKHLITATGQRVTLRCSPRSGDLSVYWYQQSLDQGLQFLIQYYNGEERAKGNILERFSAQQFPDLHSELNLSSLELGDSALYFCASSVVANTEAFFGQGTRLTVV.

This clonotype was counted a few times. The V gene is TRBV6-6, the J gene TRBJ1-6; 9 bases fit TRBD1. There are 16 residues in the CDR3. Trimming cost V 2 bases and J 7 bases; bases outside gene matches: 6. Per germline, CDR1 MNHNY and CDR2 SVGAGI (reference sequence). CDR3 DNA: TGTGCCAGCAGTTACCCACAGGGGGCTGGGAATTCACCCCTCCACTTT. Protein product: CASSYPQGAGNSPLHF.

There are many counts of this clonotype. The CDR3 DNA follows: TGCAGTGCTAGAGAGTTTGGGAATCAGCCCCAGCATTTT. It specifies CSAREFGNQPQHF. This chain joins TRBV20-1 and TRBJ1-5; the D is unclear. V was shortened by 0 bases and J by 4 bases, with 7 bases between the two germline ends. The CDR3 covers 13 residues. Per germline, CDR1 DFQATT and CDR2 SNEGSKA (reference sequence).

This clonotype was counted many times. The chain is built from TRBV2 and TRBJ2-1; D uncertain. The V end was cut by 1 base, the J end by 2 bases, with 6 bases between. Germline values: CDR1 SNHLY, CDR2 FYNNEI. There are 14 residues in the CDR3. The CDR3 here is CASSEGQTYNEQFF. The CDR3 DNA follows: TGTGCCAGCAGTGAAGGACAAACCTACAATGAGCAGTTCTTC.

The table lists this clonotype with many counts. The chain employs TRBV18 and TRBJ2-1, with 7 positions matching TRBD1. The junction had 1 base not matched to a gene; V was cut back by 3 bases and J by 5 bases. This CDR3 is 13 amino acids long. CDR1 and CDR2 (germline): KGHSH, LQKENI. The chain's CDR3 is CASSPGQNNEQFF. The CDR3 DNA follows: TGTGCCAGCTCACCGGGACAGAACAATGAGCAGTTCTTC.

The chain has TRBV10-3 and TRBJ2-5; 8 nucleotides agree with TRBD2. J was trimmed by 2 bases and V by 10 bases; bases with no gene match: 6. Per the germline V gene, CDR1 is ENHRY and CDR2 is SYGVKD. There are 13 residues in the CDR3. The CDR3 bases are TGTGCCACCTCTAGCGGGCCGCAAGAGACCCAGTACTTC. Its translation: CATSSGPQETQYF.

This clonotype was detected only a few times. The chain links TRBV29-1 to TRBJ1-4; tentatively, D is TRBD1 (5 bases). Germline V gene lookup returns CDR1 SQVTM and CDR2 ANQGSEA. Trimming cost V 4 bases and J 6 bases, with 15 bases left between them. The CDR3 has 14 residues. CDR3 protein: CSVGQTDRYEKLFF. The CDR3, as DNA: TGCAGCGTTGGGCAGACAGATCGTTATGAAAAACTGTTTTTT.

The chain is built from TRBV10-1 and TRBJ2-3; 7 nucleotides agree with TRBD2. The V and J ends lost 3 bases and 8 bases, in that order; junction bases with no gene match: 5. Germline values: CDR1 WNHNN, CDR2 SYGVQD (reference sequence). The CDR3 totals 13 residues. CDR3 sequence reads: CASSDLGGGTQYF. In nucleotides, the CDR3 is TGCGCCAGCAGTGATCTTGGCGGGGGTACGCAGTATTTT.

This clonotype was found a few times. The chain recombines TRBV6-2 or TRBV6-3 with TRBJ1-1; 7 positions match TRBD1. Germline V gene lookup returns CDR1 MNHEY and CDR2 SVGEGT. The CDR3 has 14 residues. V was clipped by 4 bases and J by 1 base; unmatched bases: 3. The CDR3: CASSSRQGNTEAFF. DNA of the CDR3: TGTGCCAGCAGTTCCCGACAGGGGAACACTGAAGCTTTCTTT.

The chain uses TRBV28 and TRBJ2-3, with TRBD1 as a possible D gene (5 bases). Germline V gives CDR1 MDHEN, CDR2 SYDVKM. Trimming took off 10 bases at V and 6 bases at J, with 14 bases between the two ends. This CDR3 has 12 amino acids. CDR3 region: CATVQGRDTQYF. The CDR3 nucleotides read TGTGCCACCGTGCAGGGTCGGGATACGCAGTATTTT.

The chain recombines TRBV5-4 with TRBJ1-4; 9 positions agree with TRBD1. CDR1 SGHNT and CDR2 YYREEE come from the germline V gene (reference sequence). V shed 4 bases, J shed 4 bases, and the junction held 5 bases outside the gene matches. The CDR3 contains 15 residues. CDR3: CASSRRTGDNEKLFF. The CDR3 nucleotides are TGTGCCAGCAGCCGTCGGACAGGGGATAATGAAAAACTGTTTTTT.

The rearrangement links TRBV2 to TRBJ1-3, with 11 bases matching TRBD1. This CDR3 is 17 amino acids long. The V gene's germline CDR1 is SNHLY and CDR2 FYNNEI. Losses at the gene ends were 7 bases for V and 2 bases for J; bases not matched to a gene: 10. This chain's CDR3 is CASTPMDRGLTGNTIYF. CDR3 in DNA: TGTGCCAGCACCCCTATGGACAGGGGGCTGACTGGAAACACCATATATTTT.

This clonotype was seen many times. CDR3 protein: CASSYLAITGRHEQYF. The CDR3 nucleotides read TGTGCCAGCAGTTACCTCGCTATAACAGGGAGGCACGAGCAGTACTTC. The chain couples TRBV6-5 to TRBJ2-7; D may match TRBD1 or TRBD2 (6 bases each). This CDR3 contains 16 residues. The germline V gene encodes CDR1 MNHEY and CDR2 SVGAGI. Trimming stripped 2 bases from V and 5 bases from J, with 19 bases between.

This rearrangement joins TRBV11-2 to TRBJ1-1, with TRBD1 matching 7 bases. V trimming: 5 bases; J trimming: 5 bases; junction bases outside the gene matches: 11. Germline V gives CDR1 SGHAT, CDR2 FQNNGV. CDR3 length: 15 amino acids. The CDR3 spells CASSPINDRVTEAFF. Here the CDR3 DNA reads TGTGCCAGCAGCCCTATAAACGACAGGGTAACTGAAGCTTTCTTT.

The V and J genes are TRBV21-1 and TRBJ2-2; TRBD1 is taken as the D call from the table, unchecked against the DNA. TRBV21-1 is a pseudogene locus. The CDR3 totals 15 residues. The CDR3 reads CASSSYGRGTGELFF. The CDR3 DNA is TGTGCCAGCAGCTCCTATGGGCGGGGAACCGGGGAGCTGTTTTTT.

This clonotype was detected many times. The junction departs from germline at one end; a sequencing error may be responsible. The chain employs TRBV6-2 or TRBV6-3 and TRBJ2-5; no definite D call. Per the germline V gene, CDR1 is MNHEY and CDR2 is SVGEGT. The CDR3 is 14 residues long. CDR3 sequence (DNA): TGTGCCAGCAGATTATCCGGCGGCGACGGCGGACCTCTCTTC. Translating gives CASRLSGGDGGPLF.

There are a few counts of this clonotype. V and J are TRBV5-1 and TRBJ2-3; maybe TRBD2 (5 bases). The CDR3 spans 16 residues. Germline values: CDR1 SGHRS, CDR2 YFSETQ. V gave up 0 bases and J gave up 4 bases, with 15 bases separating them. The CDR3 is CASSLAGLAIADTQYF. CDR3 nucleotides: TGCGCCAGCAGCTTGGCCGGGCTAGCCATCGCAGATACGCAGTATTTT.